The present T cell receptor beta chain was sequenced within a study of T cells in Graves' hyperthyroidism and ophthalmopathy. Overall study: Before treatment of any kind, peripheral blood was taken at initial diagnosis.

Points from the study as a whole: Most thyroid clonotypes that were expanded above 0.001 also turned up in blood.

This clonotype was detected ten times or more. Its antigen is still unknown. From RNA transcripts, TCR beta CDR3 regions were amplified. Researchers ran a first-round RT-PCR on the TCR CDR3 using the HTBI primer set. MiXCR, applied by TCRdb to the multiplex PCR reads, yields one record per CDR3 protein. The data hold around 600,000 distinct CDR3 sequences, with 15% to 19% observed a single time. If no ophthalmopathy progression occurred within 18 months, Graves' hyperthyroidism was stable. Uncontrolled infection, other autoimmune disease, pregnancy or lactation led to exclusion. This clonotype was obtained from a woman in her 30s with Graves' hyperthyroidism. The material sequenced was blood.

The CDR3 here is CAWSPKFVQYF. For the CDR3, the DNA is TGTGCCTGGAGTCCGAAGTTTGTACAGTACTTC. The rearrangement uses TRBV30 and TRBJ2-5; D gene ambiguous. The CDR3 totals 11 residues. CDR1 is GTSNPN and CDR2 is SVGIG in the germline V gene (reference sequence). Deletions cut 2 bases from V and 11 bases from J, with 12 bases between.